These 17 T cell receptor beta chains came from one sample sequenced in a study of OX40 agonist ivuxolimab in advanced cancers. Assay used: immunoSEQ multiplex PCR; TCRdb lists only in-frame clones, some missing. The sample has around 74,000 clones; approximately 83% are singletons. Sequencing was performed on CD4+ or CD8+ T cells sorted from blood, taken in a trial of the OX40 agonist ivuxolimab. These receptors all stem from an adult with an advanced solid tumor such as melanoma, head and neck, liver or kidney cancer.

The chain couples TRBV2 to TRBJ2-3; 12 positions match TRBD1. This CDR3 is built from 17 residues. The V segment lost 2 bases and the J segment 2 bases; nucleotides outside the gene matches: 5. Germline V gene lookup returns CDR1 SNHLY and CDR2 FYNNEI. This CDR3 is CASSELGTGGLTDTQYF. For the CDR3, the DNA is TGTGCCAGCAGTGAACTAGGGACAGGGGGCCTCACAGATACGCAGTATTTT.

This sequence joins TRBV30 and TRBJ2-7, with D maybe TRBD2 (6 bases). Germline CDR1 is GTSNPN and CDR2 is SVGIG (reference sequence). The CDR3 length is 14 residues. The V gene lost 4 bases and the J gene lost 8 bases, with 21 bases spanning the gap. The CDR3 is CAWTPDRAGGKQYF. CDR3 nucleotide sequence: TGTGCCTGGACGCCTGACCGAGCCGGGGGAAAGCAGTACTTC.

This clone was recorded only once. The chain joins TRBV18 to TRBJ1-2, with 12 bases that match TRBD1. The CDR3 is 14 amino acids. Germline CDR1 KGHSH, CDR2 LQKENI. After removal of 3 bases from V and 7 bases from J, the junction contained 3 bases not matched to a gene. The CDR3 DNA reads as TGTGCCAGCTCACCGGGACAGGGGGCGATTGGCTACACCTTC. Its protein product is CASSPGQGAIGYTF.

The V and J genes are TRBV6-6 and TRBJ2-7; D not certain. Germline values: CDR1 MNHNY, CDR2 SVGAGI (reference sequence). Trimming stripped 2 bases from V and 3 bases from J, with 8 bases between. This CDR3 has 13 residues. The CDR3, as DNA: TGTGCCAGCAGTTACCAGAGTAGCTACGAGCAGTACTTC. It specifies CASSYQSSYEQYF.

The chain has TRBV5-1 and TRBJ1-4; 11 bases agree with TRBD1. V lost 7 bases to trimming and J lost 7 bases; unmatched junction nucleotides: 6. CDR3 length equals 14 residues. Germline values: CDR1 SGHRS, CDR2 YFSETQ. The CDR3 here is CASGMDRGPEKLFF. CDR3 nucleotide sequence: TGCGCCAGCGGCATGGACAGGGGGCCTGAAAAACTGTTTTTT. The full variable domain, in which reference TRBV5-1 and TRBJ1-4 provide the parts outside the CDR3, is KAGVTQTPRYLIKTRGQQVTLSCSPISGHRSVSWYQQTPGQGLQFLFEYFSETQRNKGNFPGRFSGRQFSNSRSEMNVSTLELGDSALYLCASGMDRGPEKLFFGSGTQLSVL.

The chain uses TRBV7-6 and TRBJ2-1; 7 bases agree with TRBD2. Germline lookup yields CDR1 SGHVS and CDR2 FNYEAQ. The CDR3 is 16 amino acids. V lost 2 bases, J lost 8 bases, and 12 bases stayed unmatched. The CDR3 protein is CASSLSGRGSADEQFF. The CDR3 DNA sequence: TGTGCCAGCAGCTTAAGTGGGCGGGGGTCGGCGGATGAGCAGTTCTTC. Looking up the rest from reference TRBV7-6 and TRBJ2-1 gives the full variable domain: GAGVSQSPRYKVTKRGQDVALRCDPISGHVSLYWYRQALGQGPEFLTYFNYEAQQDKSGLPNDRFSAERPEGSISTLTIQRTEQRDSAMYRCASSLSGRGSADEQFFGPGTRLTVL.

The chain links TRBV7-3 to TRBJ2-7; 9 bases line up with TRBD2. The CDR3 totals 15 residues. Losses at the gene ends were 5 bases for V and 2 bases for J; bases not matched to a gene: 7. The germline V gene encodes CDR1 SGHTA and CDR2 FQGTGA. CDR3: CASSLPGLATYEQYF. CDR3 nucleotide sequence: TGTGCCAGCAGCCTACCGGGACTAGCCACCTACGAGCAGTACTTC.

This CDR3 is CASSRGTANYGYTF. As DNA, the CDR3 is TGTGCCAGCAGCCGTGGGACAGCGAACTATGGCTACACCTTC. V and J are TRBV7-7 and TRBJ1-2; the match to TRBD1 covers 7 bases. From germline, CDR1 is SSHAT and CDR2 FNYEAQ (reference sequence). The CDR3 covers 14 residues. V was pared by 5 bases and J by 2 bases, with 5 bases of the junction left unmatched.

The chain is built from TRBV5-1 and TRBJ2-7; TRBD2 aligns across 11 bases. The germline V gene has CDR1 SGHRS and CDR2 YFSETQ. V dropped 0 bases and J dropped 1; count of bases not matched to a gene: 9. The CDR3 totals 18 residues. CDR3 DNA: TGCGCCAGCAGCTTGGGGGCTAGCGGGGGGCTTACTTCCTACGAGCAGTACTTC. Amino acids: CASSLGASGGLTSYEQYF.

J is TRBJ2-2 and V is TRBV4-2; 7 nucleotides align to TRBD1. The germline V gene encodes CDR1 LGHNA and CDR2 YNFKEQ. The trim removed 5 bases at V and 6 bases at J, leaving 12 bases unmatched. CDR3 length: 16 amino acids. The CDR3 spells CASSAVEGGGAGELFF. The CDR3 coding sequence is TGTGCCAGCAGCGCTGTCGAAGGGGGCGGTGCCGGGGAGCTGTTTTTT.

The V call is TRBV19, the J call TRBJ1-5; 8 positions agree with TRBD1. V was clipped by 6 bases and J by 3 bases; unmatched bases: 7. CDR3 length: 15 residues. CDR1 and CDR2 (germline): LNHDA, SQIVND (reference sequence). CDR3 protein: CASRDRQGANQPQHF. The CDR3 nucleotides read TGTGCCAGTAGGGACCGCCAGGGGGCCAATCAGCCCCAGCATTTT.

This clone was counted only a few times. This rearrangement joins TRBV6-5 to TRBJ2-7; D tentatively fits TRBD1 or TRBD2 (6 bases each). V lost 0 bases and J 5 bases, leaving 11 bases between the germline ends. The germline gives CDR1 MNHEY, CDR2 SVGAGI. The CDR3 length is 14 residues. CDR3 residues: CASSYSGGENEQYF. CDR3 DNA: TGTGCCAGCAGTTACTCGGGGGGCGAAAACGAGCAGTACTTC.

CDR3 sequence (DNA): TGTGCCAGCAGCCGGACAGGGGGGTATTCACCCCTCCACTTT. Protein sequence: CASSRTGGYSPLHF. V usage is TRBV5-6 and J usage is TRBJ1-6; 10 nucleotides align to TRBD1. This CDR3 has 14 amino acids. Trimming cost V 4 bases and J 8 bases; bases outside gene matches: 3. Germline-derived CDR1 and CDR2 are SGHDT and YYEEEE.

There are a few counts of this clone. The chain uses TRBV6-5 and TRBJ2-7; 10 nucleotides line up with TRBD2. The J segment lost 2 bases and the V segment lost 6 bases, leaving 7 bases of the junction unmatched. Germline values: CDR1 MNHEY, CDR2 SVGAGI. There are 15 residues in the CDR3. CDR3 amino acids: CASSPGGLAAYEQYF. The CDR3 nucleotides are TGTGCCAGCAGCCCAGGAGGACTAGCGGCCTACGAGCAGTACTTC.

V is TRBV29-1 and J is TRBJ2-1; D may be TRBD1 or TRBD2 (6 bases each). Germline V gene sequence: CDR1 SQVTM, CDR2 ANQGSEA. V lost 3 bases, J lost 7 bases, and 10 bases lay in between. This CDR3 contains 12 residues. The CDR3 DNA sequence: TGCAGCGTTGATAAGGGGGGTAATGAGCAGTTCTTC. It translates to CSVDKGGNEQFF.

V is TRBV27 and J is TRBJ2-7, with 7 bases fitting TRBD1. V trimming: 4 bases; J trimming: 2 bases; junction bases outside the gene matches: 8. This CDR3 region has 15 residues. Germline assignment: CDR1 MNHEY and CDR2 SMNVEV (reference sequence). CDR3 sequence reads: CASSSDRDLAYEQYF. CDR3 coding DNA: TGTGCCAGCAGTTCTGACAGGGATCTTGCCTACGAGCAGTACTTC.

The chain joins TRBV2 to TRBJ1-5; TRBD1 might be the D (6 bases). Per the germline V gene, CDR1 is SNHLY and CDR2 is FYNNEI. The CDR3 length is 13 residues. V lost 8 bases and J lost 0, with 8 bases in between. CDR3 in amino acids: CASRTDSNQPQHF. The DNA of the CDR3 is TGTGCCAGCCGGACAGATAGCAATCAGCCCCAGCATTTT.